This entry concerns a single T cell receptor (beta chain). Germline CDR1 is MNHEY and CDR2 is SMNVEV (reference sequence). With V trimmed by 3 bases and J by 9 bases, 4 bases remained unmatched. The CDR3 totals 13 residues. The record originates from a study of blood T cells in healthy people across ages. The authors ran a second PCR of about 7 to 11 cycles using a sample-barcoded 5' primer and a J-beta primer mix. TCRdb called the 5' RACE reads again in MiXCR, with one record for every CDR3 protein. In the table there are 540,000 or so distinct CDR3 sequences, 27% of which are singletons. The TCR sequence derives from a woman between 65 and 79 years old in good health. Source material: blood. The chain employs TRBV27 and TRBJ2-1, with TRBD2 identical over 8 bases. CDR3 sequence reads: CASSFDGRGEQFF. CDR3 sequence (DNA): TGTGCCAGCAGTTTCGACGGGAGGGGTGAGCAGTTCTTC.